These 2 T cell receptor beta chains originate from one sample sequenced in a study of OX40 agonist ivuxolimab in advanced cancers. This table comes from immunoSEQ multiplex PCR, and its TCRdb copy is limited to in-frame clones, with some not included. The table records about 80,000 clones, approximately 88% of them present only once. This material consisted of CD4+ or CD8+ T cells sorted from blood, taken in a trial of the OX40 agonist ivuxolimab. Receptors originate from an adult with an advanced solid tumor such as melanoma, head and neck, liver or kidney cancer.

The sample holds many counts of this clone. The V gene is TRBV4-2, the J gene TRBJ2-7, with 13 bases identical to TRBD2. V lost 1 base, J lost 7 bases, and 7 bases stayed unmatched. Looked up from germline, CDR1 is LGHNA and CDR2 is YNFKEQ. The CDR3 sequence is 16 residues long. The CDR3 here is CASSQGPTSGRTEQYF. CDR3 sequence (DNA): TGTGCCAGCAGCCAAGGCCCGACTAGCGGGAGGACTGAGCAGTACTTC.

The chain joins TRBV27 to TRBJ2-7; D is undetermined. Trimming pared 2 bases from V and 4 bases from J, leaving 12 bases between. CDR3 length: 14 residues. Germline lookup yields CDR1 MNHEY and CDR2 SMNVEV (reference sequence). This CDR3 reads CASSLIGPSYEQYF. The CDR3 DNA reads as TGTGCCAGCAGTTTAATCGGGCCTTCTTACGAGCAGTACTTC.